The clone carrying this T cell receptor (beta chain) is a singleton in its sample. The antigen is unknown. The sample belongs to a study of cytomegalovirus exposure and HLA in healthy donors. Donors showed nominal health when sampled, although they likely had unrecorded immune exposures. Study-wide results and caveats: DRB1 showed the most TCR associations and HLA-C the fewest in a later analysis, as rates varied by HLA locus. Several of the most significant clusters appeared linked to common viral pathogens, based on a later analysis.

V lost 6 bases and J 3 bases, leaving 15 bases between the germline ends. CDR1 and CDR2 (germline): LNHDA, SQIVND (reference sequence). This CDR3 region has 14 residues. The PCR made use of 60 Vbeta and 13 Jbeta primers. Produced via immunoSEQ multiplex PCR; TCRdb's table is partial and in-frame only. Of just over 200,000 clones listed, 70% to 85% are singletons. The sequenced sample consisted of PBMCs. The TCR sequence derives from a man aged 50-60 years in good health and CMV-seronegative. The rearrangement links TRBV19 to TRBJ2-7; D perhaps matches TRBD2 (6 bases). The CDR3 DNA reads TGTGCCAGTAGGGGACTGGGGCGAAACTACGAGCAGTACTTC. This encodes CASRGLGRNYEQYF. The complete variable domain, with remaining parts taken from reference TRBV19 and TRBJ2-7, reads DGGITQSPKYLFRKEGQNVTLSCEQNLNHDAMYWYRQDPGQGLRLIYYSQIVNDFQKGDIAEGYSVSREKKESFPLTVTSAQKNPTAFYLCASRGLGRNYEQYFGPGTRLTVT.